The rows below give T cell receptor beta chains drawn from one sample of a study of cytomegalovirus exposure and HLA in healthy donors. Using immunoSEQ multiplex PCR, the repertoire was profiled, and TCRdb retains in-frame clones only, with some absent. This repertoire shows around 130,000 clones, roughly 87% found once; its top ten account for more than 1.4%. Sequences were obtained from PBMCs. The receptors come from a woman younger than 30 in good health and CMV-seronegative. Each CDR3 is given with its conserved first and last residue. The order of the fields is CDR3 protein, CDR3 DNA, V gene, J gene, clone size, CDR3 length, D gene. D genes are given only for firm matches. Not all rows give a size; the values are once, few, many and, for expanded clones, a class.

CAISEGGEVYEQYF	TGTGCCATCAGTGAGGGAGGAGAGGTCTACGAGCAGTACTTC	TRBV10-3	TRBJ2-7	few	14	.
CASSDRQVLNTDTQYF	TGTGCCAGCAGCGATCGACAGGTTTTAAACACAGATACGCAGTATTTT	TRBV5-4	TRBJ2-3	.	16	.
CASSLAGGSTDTQYF	TGCGCCAGCAGCTTGGCGGGGGGCAGCACAGATACGCAGTATTTT	TRBV5-1	TRBJ2-3	.	15	.
CASSFSADTGELFF	TGTGCCAGCAGCTTCTCAGCGGACACCGGGGAGCTGTTTTTT	TRBV7-9	TRBJ2-2	.	14	.
CASSFIAGGGNEQFF	TGTGCCAGCAGTTTTATAGCGGGAGGGGGAAATGAGCAGTTCTTC	TRBV6-5	TRBJ2-1	.	15	TRBD2
CASSLDTSQETQYF	TGTGCCAGCAGCTTAGATACTTCGCAAGAGACCCAGTACTTC	TRBV7-9	TRBJ2-5	once	14	.
CASSTQGNQPQHF	TGTGCCAGCAGCACTCAGGGGAACCAGCCCCAGCATTTT	TRBV5-8	TRBJ1-5	.	13	.
CASSPPGLLGSPLHF	TGTGCCAGCTCTCCCCCGGGACTTCTGGGATCACCCCTCCACTTT	TRBV18	TRBJ1-6	.	15	.
CASSHPQGAGGTQYF	TGTGCCAGCAGCCACCCCCAGGGGGCGGGTGGGACCCAGTACTTC	TRBV7-6	TRBJ2-5	.	15	TRBD1
CASSLAPDRVNTEAFF	TGTGCCAGCAGCTTAGCGCCAGACAGGGTCAACACTGAAGCTTTCTTT	TRBV7-8	TRBJ1-1	.	16	TRBD1
CATSRDVGVRGTQYF	TGTGCCACCAGCAGAGATGTGGGAGTTCGTGGGACCCAGTACTTC	TRBV15	TRBJ2-5	.	15	.
CASSLAQSIDEQYF	TGTGCCAGCAGCTTAGCCCAGTCAATCGACGAGCAGTACTTC	TRBV7-9	TRBJ2-7	.	14	.
CASSRDRGTDTQYF	TGCGCCAGCAGCCGGGACAGGGGCACAGATACGCAGTATTTT	TRBV5-1	TRBJ2-3	.	14	TRBD1
CASSTRLEGSNEQFF	TGTGCCAGCAGCACCCGACTAGAAGGGTCCAATGAGCAGTTCTTC	TRBV11-3	TRBJ2-1	.	15	.
CASIPFGAGGLEDTQYF	TGTGCCAGCATACCTTTCGGAGCGGGAGGGTTGGAAGATACGCAGTATTTT	TRBV7-8	TRBJ2-3	few	17	TRBD2
CASSPSRGYTGELFF	TGTGCCAGCAGTCCCTCTCGGGGGTACACCGGGGAGCTGTTTTTT	TRBV6-5	TRBJ2-2	.	15	.
CAWTTGTSASNEQFF	TGTGCCTGGACCACCGGGACTAGCGCGTCCAATGAGCAGTTCTTC	TRBV30	TRBJ2-1	few	15	TRBD2
CASSSESSWHGEFF	TGTGCCAGCAGCAGTGAGTCATCCTGGCACGGGGAGTTCTTC	TRBV2	TRBJ2-1	.	14	.
CASSEGTGTNTEAFF	TGCGCCAGCAGTGAGGGGACAGGCACGAACACTGAAGCTTTCTTT	TRBV10-1	TRBJ1-1	.	15	TRBD1
CASRTANGLTF	TGTGCCAGTCGAACCGCCAACGGCCTGACTTTC	TRBV19	TRBJ2-6	.	11	.
CAGARSNEQFF	TGTGCGGGGGCCAGATCCAATGAGCAGTTCTTC	TRBV11-2	TRBJ2-1	.	11	.
CASSSWTGTGTGELFF	TGTGCCAGCAGCTCCTGGACAGGGACGGGCACCGGGGAGCTGTTTTTT	TRBV7-9	TRBJ2-2	.	16	TRBD1
CASSRTSGRGNEQFF	TGTGCCAGCAGCCGGACTAGCGGGAGGGGCAATGAGCAGTTCTTC	TRBV7-9	TRBJ2-1	.	15	TRBD2
CASSRGSAKNIQYF	TGTGCCAGCAGCAGGGGTTCGGCCAAAAACATTCAGTACTTC	TRBV7-2	TRBJ2-4	few	14	.
CASSLARLQATNEKLFF	TGTGCCAGCAGCCTAGCCCGCCTACAGGCGACTAATGAAAAACTGTTTTTT	TRBV4-2	TRBJ1-4	few	17	.
CASSLRQVNEKLFF	TGCGCCAGCAGCCTAAGACAGGTGAATGAAAAACTGTTTTTT	TRBV4-1	TRBJ1-4	.	14	.
CASSVGTGASYEQYF	TGCGCCAGCAGCGTCGGGACAGGAGCCTCCTACGAGCAGTACTTC	TRBV5-1	TRBJ2-7	.	15	TRBD1
CASSLGASGRKHEQYF	TGTGCCAGCAGCTTAGGGGCTAGCGGGAGGAAACACGAGCAGTACTTC	TRBV11-2	TRBJ2-7	few	16	TRBD2
CASSQDTGSFSGANVLTF	TGCGCCAGCAGCCAAGATACAGGGTCATTCTCTGGGGCCAACGTCCTGACTTTC	TRBV4-1	TRBJ2-6	.	18	.
CASSFSGGRNKNIQYF	TGTGCCAGCAGCTTCTCTGGCGGGAGGAACAAAAACATTCAGTACTTC	TRBV7-9	TRBJ2-4	.	16	TRBD2
CASSLTAGTGYGYTF	TGTGCCAGCAGTTTGACGGCCGGGACAGGCTATGGCTACACCTTC	TRBV7-2	TRBJ1-2	.	15	TRBD1
CATKKGDSQGETQYF	TGTGCCACCAAGAAGGGGGACAGCCAGGGAGAGACCCAGTACTTC	TRBV15	TRBJ2-5	.	15	TRBD1
CASSLRPQGQGTNPYF	TGTGCCAGCAGCTTACGTCCGCAGGGACAGGGCACCAATCCGTATTTT	TRBV7-8	TRBJ2-3	.	16	TRBD1
CASSLVVTSVRGSSYEQYF	TGCGCCAGCAGCTTGGTGGTGACTAGCGTTCGTGGGAGCTCCTACGAGCAGTACTTC	TRBV5-1	TRBJ2-7	.	19	TRBD2
CASSRTGYNEQFF	TGTGCTAGCAGCCGGACAGGGTACAATGAGCAGTTCTTC	TRBV7-7	TRBJ2-1	.	13	TRBD1
CASSIGQGTHYEQYF	TGTGCCAGTAGTATAGGGCAGGGAACACACTACGAGCAGTACTTC	TRBV19	TRBJ2-7	once	15	.
CASIPKGGRAGTEAFF	TGTGCCAGCATCCCGAAAGGGGGCAGGGCGGGCACTGAAGCTTTCTTT	TRBV7-2	TRBJ1-1	.	16	TRBD1
CASSLGTPEAFF	TGTGCCAGCAGCCTAGGGACACCTGAAGCTTTCTTT	TRBV11-2	TRBJ1-1	.	12	.
CASSRDRVLRTFF	TGTGCCAGTAGCCGGGACAGGGTCCTAAGAACTTTCTTT	TRBV6-1	TRBJ1-1	few	13	TRBD1
CASSSGGQLNYGYTF	TGTGCCAGCAGCTCCGGGGGACAGCTAAACTATGGCTACACCTTC	TRBV7-9	TRBJ1-2	.	15	TRBD1
CASSWTRSNTEAFF	TGTGCCAGCAGCTGGACACGATCGAACACTGAAGCTTTCTTT	TRBV2	TRBJ1-1	.	14	.
CASSQAGGVEETQYF	TGCGCCAGCAGCCAAGCCGGGGGGGTGGAAGAGACCCAGTACTTC	TRBV4-3	TRBJ2-5	.	15	TRBD2
CASSLVGGLGTEAFF	TGCGCCAGCAGCTTGGTTGGAGGGCTCGGCACTGAAGCTTTCTTT	TRBV5-1	TRBJ1-1	.	15	.
CASSQERDILMNTEAFF	TGCGCCAGCAGCCAAGAAAGGGACATATTAATGAACACTGAAGCTTTCTTT	TRBV4-1	TRBJ1-1	.	17	.
CASSVWREGRNEQFF	TGTGCCAGCAGTGTTTGGCGGGAGGGCCGGAATGAGCAGTTCTTC	TRBV2	TRBJ2-1	.	15	TRBD2
CASSEVAVPRYEQYF	TGTGCCAGCAGTGAGGTAGCAGTTCCCCGCTACGAGCAGTACTTC	TRBV6-1	TRBJ2-7	.	15	.
CASSVATGAARNTIYF	TGTGCCAGCAGCGTAGCTACTGGGGCAGCGCGTAACACCATATATTTT	TRBV9	TRBJ1-3	.	16	.
CASRRERWGWDNEQFF	TGTGCCAGCAGGCGGGAGAGGTGGGGGTGGGACAATGAGCAGTTCTTC	TRBV6-7	TRBJ2-1	.	16	TRBD2
CASSVDRATGELFF	TGTGCCAGCAGTGTTGACAGGGCAACCGGGGAGCTGTTTTTT	TRBV2	TRBJ2-2	.	14	TRBD1
CASSSAGGPGTYEQYF	TGTGCCAGCAGTTCCGCTGGTGGGCCGGGAACCTACGAGCAGTACTTC	TRBV6-5	TRBJ2-7	.	16	.
CASRTGTGPYGYTF	TGTGCCAGTAGAACAGGGACGGGGCCCTATGGCTACACCTTC	TRBV2	TRBJ1-2	.	14	.
CASSPPSSTGRLSGNTIYF	TGTGCCAGCTCACCTCCCAGCTCCACAGGGAGACTCTCTGGAAACACCATATATTTT	TRBV18	TRBJ1-3	.	19	.
CASSRTGNQPQHF	TGTGCCAGCAGTAGGACAGGGAATCAGCCCCAGCATTTT	TRBV6-5	TRBJ1-5	.	13	TRBD1